The TCR beta chain under discussion was sequenced for a study of OX40 agonist ivuxolimab in advanced cancers. In the study overall: Ivuxolimab, which patients received intravenously every 2 weeks, was dosed at 0.01 to 10 mg/kg. Allowance was made for prior anti-PD-1, anti-PD-L1 or anti-CTLA-4 therapy, and roughly 40% had some.

Whole-study findings and limits: Among expanded peripheral T cells, antigen specificity went undetermined. On average, CD8+ T cells showed a greater number of expanded clones than CD4+.

Method: immunoSEQ multiplex PCR; TCRdb's copy keeps in-frame clones and lacks some. This sample has 85,000 to 95,000 clones, with 91% found just once. The CDR3 is made up of 14 amino acids. Trimming at V came to 6 bases and at J to 1 base, leaving 4 bases not matched to a gene. Germline CDR1 and CDR2: MDHEN and SYDVKM. As regards this clone: The antigen remains unidentified.

The clonotype originates from an adult with an advanced solid tumor such as melanoma, head and neck, liver or kidney cancer. The sample was CD4+ or CD8+ T cells sorted from blood, taken in a trial of the OX40 agonist ivuxolimab. V and J are TRBV28 and TRBJ2-3, with 7 bases aligning to TRBD1. The chain's CDR3 is CASSPGQRTDTQYF. In nucleotides, the CDR3 is TGTGCCAGCAGCCCGGGACAGCGCACAGATACGCAGTATTTT. Variable domain in full (rest from reference TRBV28 and TRBJ2-3): DVKVTQSSRYLVKRTGEKVFLECVQDMDHENMFWYRQDPGLGLRLIYFSYDVKMKEKGDIPEGYSVSREKKERFSLILESASTNQTSMYLCASSPGQRTDTQYFGPGTRLTVL.